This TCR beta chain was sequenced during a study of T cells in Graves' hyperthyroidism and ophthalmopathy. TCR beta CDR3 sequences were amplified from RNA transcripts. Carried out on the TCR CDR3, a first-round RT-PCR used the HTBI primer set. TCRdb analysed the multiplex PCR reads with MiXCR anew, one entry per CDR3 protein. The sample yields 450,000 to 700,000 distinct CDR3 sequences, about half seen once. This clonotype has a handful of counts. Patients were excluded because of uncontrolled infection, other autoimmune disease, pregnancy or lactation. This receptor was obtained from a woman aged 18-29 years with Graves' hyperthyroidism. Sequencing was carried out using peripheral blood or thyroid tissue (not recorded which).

The CDR3 DNA follows: TGCAGTGCTAGAGTAGTGAGGTTCGGACTAGCGGACAATGAGCAGTTCTTC. This encodes CSARVVRFGLADNEQFF. The chain combines TRBV20-1 with TRBJ2-5, with 10 bases matching TRBD2. The J call may be in error: the DNA end matches TRBJ2-1 better. Germline CDR1 DFQATT, CDR2 SNEGSKA (reference sequence). The CDR3 is 17 residues long.